This T cell receptor beta chain was retrieved from a study of tumor-infiltrating lymphocytes in primary liver carcinoma. Study details: Surgical resection was used to treat these primary liver carcinoma patients.

This clonotype showed up just a few times. What it recognizes is unknown. The researchers produced TCR beta cDNA from approximately 540 ng total RNA with a constant-region primer. Library construction for TCR beta comprised three nested multiplex PCR rounds performed with slightly modified ARM-PCR. Primers for the first two PCR rounds were TRBV1-TRBV30 forward primers and a C-beta reverse primer (roughly 10 cycles per round). MiXCR was run by TCRdb on the multiplex PCR reads, yielding one entry per CDR3 protein. The sample consists of approximately 330,000 distinct CDR3 sequences, about two thirds of them appearing once. Germline assignment: CDR1 GTSNPN and CDR2 SVGIG (reference sequence). V gave up 3 bases and J gave up 0 bases, with 9 bases separating them. CDR3 length: 15 residues. Germline DNA was also extracted, and blood RNA derived from unsorted whole blood. Patients were chronically HBV-infected and treatment-naive.

Study outcomes and limitations: In tumor-adjacent and tumor-blood pairs, overlap was lower than in tumor region pairs.

The genes are TRBV30 and TRBJ2-6; no reliable D call. Sequenced sample: peripheral blood. This TCR derives from a man aged 35 to 55 with primary liver carcinoma and hepatitis B virus infection. The CDR3 nucleotides read TGTGCCTGGAGAGCAGGTTACTCTGGGGCCAACGTCCTGACTTTC. Protein sequence: CAWRAGYSGANVLTF.